These 19 T cell receptor beta chains came from one sample sequenced in a study of T cell repertoires in cytomegalovirus infection. MiXCR, run by TCRdb on the reads, gives a single entry per CDR3 protein. The table has roughly 630,000 distinct CDR3 sequences, less than 25% seen once. The specimen sequenced was CD8+ T cells from PBMCs. The receptors derive from a human donor in good health (CMV status not recorded). Some clones in this sample may be carry-over from other donors' samples.

This clonotype was counted a few times. The rearrangement uses TRBV7-9 and TRBJ2-5; 9 nucleotides agree with TRBD1. In germline, CDR1 is SEHNR, CDR2 FQNEAQ (reference sequence). V lost 5 bases to trimming and J lost 2 bases; unmatched junction nucleotides: 6. This CDR3 is built from 15 residues. CDR3: CASSQPGQGQETQYF. DNA of the CDR3: TGTGCCAGCAGCCAACCGGGACAGGGACAAGAGACCCAGTACTTC.

This clonotype was counted many times. The CDR3 sequence: CASSRGGGAGTGELFF. Written as DNA, the CDR3 is TGTGCCAGCAGTAGAGGTGGGGGCGCGGGCACCGGGGAGCTGTTTTTT. The J gene is TRBJ2-2, the V gene TRBV11-3; D is perhaps TRBD1 (6 bases). The CDR3 is 16 amino acids. The V end lost 6 bases, the J end lost 4 bases, and 18 bases lay between the germline ends. Per germline, CDR1 SGHNT and CDR2 YENEEA.

This clonotype was counted a few times. The CDR3 DNA reads as TGTGCCAGCAGCGTAGCAGGGCTCAGGGCCTACAATGAGCAGTTCTTC. It encodes CASSVAGLRAYNEQFF. The V gene is TRBV9, the J gene TRBJ2-1, with D perhaps TRBD1 (5 bases). Germline CDR1 and CDR2: SGDLS and YYNGEE. This CDR3 contains 16 residues. Trimming pared 0 bases from V and 2 bases from J, leaving 12 bases between.

This clonotype was observed a handful of times. The chain employs TRBV14 and TRBJ1-2; D ambiguous. The CDR3 contains 12 residues. From germline, CDR1 is SGHDN and CDR2 FVKESK. Trimming removed 1 base from V and 4 bases from J, with 4 bases in between. The CDR3 nucleotides read TGTGCCAGCAGCCAAGCCAGCTATGGCTACACCTTC. Protein product: CASSQASYGYTF.

This chain uses TRBV12-3 or TRBV12-4 with TRBJ2-7; no clear D. The V end lost 3 bases, the J end lost 7 bases, and 7 bases lay between the germline ends. The CDR3 is 11 amino acids. CDR3 residues: CASSLTEEQYF. The CDR3 DNA reads as TGTGCCAGCAGTTTGACGGAGGAGCAGTACTTC.

This clonotype was observed a handful of times. The chain joins TRBV28 to TRBJ2-3; no clear D gene. With 4 bases removed from V and 2 bases from J, the gap between germline ends came to 19 bases. This CDR3 has 17 residues. Germline V gene sequence: CDR1 MDHEN, CDR2 SYDVKM. CDR3 in DNA: TGTGCCAGCAGTTCCGGGCAAGCCCCGTACCCCACAGATACGCAGTATTTT. This gives the protein CASSSGQAPYPTDTQYF.

This clonotype was seen a few times. The gene calls are TRBV5-6 and TRBJ2-7, with D possibly being TRBD2 (6 bases). There are 13 residues in the CDR3. Germline V gives CDR1 SGHDT, CDR2 YYEEEE. V gave up 5 bases and J gave up 2 bases, with 11 bases separating them. The CDR3 DNA reads as TGTGCCAGCAGTCATGTAGCGGCCTACGAGCAGTACGTC. It yields the protein CASSHVAAYEQYV.

V is TRBV20-1 and J is TRBJ2-1; 14 bases are shared with TRBD2. The CDR3 is 17 residues long. J gave up 2 bases and V 3 bases, and 6 bases lay outside the gene matches. Germline CDR1 and CDR2: DFQATT and SNEGSKA (reference sequence). The CDR3 sequence is CSASGTSGGPTYNEQFF. The CDR3 region has the DNA TGCAGTGCTAGCGGGACTAGCGGGGGACCGACCTACAATGAGCAGTTCTTC.

This clonotype was observed many times. The gene calls are TRBV28 and TRBJ2-7; a weak D match, TRBD1 (5 bases). The germline gives CDR1 MDHEN, CDR2 SYDVKM. The CDR3 length is 14 residues. V dropped 5 bases and J dropped 3 bases, with 14 bases sitting between them. CDR3 region: CASSRRGRGYEQYF. DNA for the CDR3: TGTGCCAGCAGTCGACGTGGAAGGGGCTACGAGCAGTACTTC.

The chain carries TRBV20-1 and TRBJ1-4, with TRBD1 identical over 7 bases. Germline loops: CDR1 DFQATT, CDR2 SNEGSKA (reference sequence). This CDR3 comprises 14 residues. V was pared by 3 bases and J by 4 bases, with 5 bases of the junction left unmatched. DNA of the CDR3: TGCAGTGCTAGTTATCGGGACAGTAATGAAAAACTGTTTTTT. Translation: CSASYRDSNEKLFF.

The V and J genes are TRBV20-1 and TRBJ1-1, with D possibly TRBD1 on 6 matching bases. Trimming stripped 6 bases from V and 5 bases from J, with 16 bases between. Germline CDR1 reads DFQATT; CDR2 reads SNEGSKA (reference sequence). The CDR3 totals 13 residues. The DNA for the CDR3 is TGCAGTGCCACTGGGGGGCAGATGACTGAAGCTTTCTTT. Translating it yields CSATGGQMTEAFF.

Many counts were recorded for this clonotype. This chain connects TRBV7-2 to TRBJ2-5; D remains unclear. The germline gives CDR1 SGHTA, CDR2 FQGNSA. V lost 2 bases and J lost 2, with 9 bases in between. The CDR3 sequence is 14 residues long. In nucleotides, the CDR3 is TGTGCCAGCAGCTTAAACTTTGTTCAAGAGACCCAGTACTTC. As protein: CASSLNFVQETQYF.

This clonotype occurred many times. This sequence joins TRBV5-6 and TRBJ2-5; no firm D call. There are 12 residues in the CDR3. Germline V gives CDR1 SGHDT, CDR2 YYEEEE. The V gene lost 0 bases and the J gene lost 6 bases, with 6 bases spanning the gap. The CDR3 DNA reads TGTGCCAGCAGCTTGGCCGGCAAGACCCAGTACTTC. This translates into CASSLAGKTQYF.

The V call is TRBV19, the J call TRBJ1-2; possible D gene TRBD1, 5 bases. From germline, CDR1 is LNHDA and CDR2 SQIVND (reference sequence). V was trimmed by 8 bases and J by 4 bases, leaving 11 bases between them. This CDR3 region has 12 residues. For the CDR3, the DNA is TGTGCCAGTTTGACAGCAGCCTATGGCTACACCTTC. Translating it yields CASLTAAYGYTF.

Ten or more counts support this clonotype. V gene TRBV7-2 combines with J gene TRBJ2-2; 8 bases fit TRBD2. This CDR3 has 15 amino acids. V lost 1 base to trimming and J lost 7 bases; unmatched junction nucleotides: 5. Looked up from germline, CDR1 is SGHTA and CDR2 is FQGNSA. The DNA for the CDR3 is TGTGCCAGCAGCTTAGTCGGGGGGGCCTACGGGGAGCTGTTTTTT. This translates into CASSLVGGAYGELFF. The full variable domain, completed using reference TRBV7-2 and TRBJ2-2, is GAGVSQSPSNKVTEKGKDVELRCDPISGHTALYWYRQSLGQGLEFLIYFQGNSAPDKSGLPSDRFSAERTGGSVSTLTIQRTQQEDSAVYLCASSLVGGAYGELFFGEGSRLTVL.

This clonotype was picked up a small number of times. The gene calls are TRBV20-1 and TRBJ2-1; D is ambiguous. V was shortened by 5 bases and J by 7 bases, with 15 bases between the two germline ends. Germline lookup yields CDR1 DFQATT and CDR2 SNEGSKA (reference sequence). The CDR3 runs 13 residues. The CDR3 bases are TGCAGTGCTTCTCTTCTACTCCGTAATGAGCAGTTCTTC. As protein: CSASLLLRNEQFF.

The chain couples TRBV20-1 to TRBJ1-4, with no clear D. Trimming shortened V by 5 bases and J by 7 bases, and 5 bases separated the two germline ends. CDR1 and CDR2 from the germline V gene are DFQATT and SNEGSKA (reference sequence). CDR3 length equals 10 residues. CDR3 sequence: CSALSEKLFF. CDR3 bases: TGCAGTGCTCTTAGTGAAAAACTGTTTTTT.

This clonotype was seen a few times. The rearrangement joins TRBV20-1 to TRBJ2-1; D may correspond to TRBD1 or TRBD2 (6 bases each). Germline CDR1 is DFQATT and CDR2 is SNEGSKA (reference sequence). The ends were cut back, 5 bases at V and 2 bases at J, with 13 bases in the middle. The CDR3 is made up of 14 amino acids. The CDR3 DNA follows: TGCAGTGCTCTCGGGGGCGCGACCTACAATGAGCAGTTCTTC. It yields the protein CSALGGATYNEQFF.

V gene TRBV28 combines with J gene TRBJ1-6; D is uncertain. The V and J ends lost 3 bases and 8 bases respectively, with 11 bases between them. The CDR3 contains 14 residues. Germline CDR1 and CDR2: MDHEN and SYDVKM. This chain's CDR3 is CASSFTPNYSPLHF. As DNA, the CDR3 is TGTGCCAGCAGTTTTACCCCGAACTATTCACCCCTCCACTTT.